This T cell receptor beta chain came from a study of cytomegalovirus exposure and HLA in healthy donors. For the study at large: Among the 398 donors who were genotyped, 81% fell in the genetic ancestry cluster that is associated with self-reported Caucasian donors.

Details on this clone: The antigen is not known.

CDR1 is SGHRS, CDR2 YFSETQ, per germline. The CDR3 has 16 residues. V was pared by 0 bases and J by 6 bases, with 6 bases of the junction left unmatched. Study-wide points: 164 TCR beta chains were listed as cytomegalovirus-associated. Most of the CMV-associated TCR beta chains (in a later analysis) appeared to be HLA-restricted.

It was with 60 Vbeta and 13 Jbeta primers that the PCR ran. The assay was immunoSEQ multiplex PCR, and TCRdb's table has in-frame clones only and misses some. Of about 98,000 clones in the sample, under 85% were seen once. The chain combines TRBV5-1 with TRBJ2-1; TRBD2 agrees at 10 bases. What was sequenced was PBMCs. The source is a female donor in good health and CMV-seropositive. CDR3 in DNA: TGCGCCAGCAGCTTGGATAGCGGGGGGAGGATCAATGAGCAGTTCTTC. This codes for CASSLDSGGRINEQFF.